The 20 T cell receptor beta chains in this list originate from one sample, sequenced in a study of human T cells and chemical hapten exposure. Each CDR3 protein is one row after TCRdb ran MiXCR on the RACE reads. The repertoire includes fewer than 130,000 distinct CDR3 sequences, about 11% of them detected once, and approximately 3.5% sits in the top ten. Noted time point: patch test 1, 2 weeks after DPC sensitization. As for treatment: therapeutic diphenylcyclopropenone sensitization with weekly scalp DPC. The source material was whole blood, sampled in connection with sensitization to the hapten diphenylcyclopropenone (DPC). These TCRs come from a woman aged 40 to 49 with alopecia areata. Some clones in this sample may be carry-over from other donors' samples.

The chain couples TRBV4-3 to TRBJ2-1; 15 nucleotides match TRBD2. Trimming removed 2 bases from V and 5 bases from J; junction bases left unmatched: 4. Germline loops: CDR1 LGHNA, CDR2 YSLEER. The CDR3 is 17 residues long. The CDR3 region has the DNA TGCGCCAGCAGCCAACGGACTAGCGGGGGGGCAGACAATGAGCAGTTCTTC. Amino acids: CASSQRTSGGADNEQFF.

The rearrangement links TRBV5-1 to TRBJ2-7; TRBD1 might be the D (6 bases). CDR1 SGHRS and CDR2 YFSETQ come from the germline V gene. V lost 0 bases, J lost 0 bases, and 10 bases lay in between. The CDR3 extends over 15 amino acids. Here the CDR3 DNA reads TGCGCCAGCAGCTTGGATGGGACAACCTCCTACGAGCAGTACTTC. Its protein is CASSLDGTTSYEQYF.

This clonotype appeared many times. The chain uses TRBV27 and TRBJ1-6; 8 positions match TRBD1. Germline V gene data show CDR1 as MNHEY and CDR2 as SMNVEV (reference sequence). The trim removed 8 bases at V and 3 bases at J, leaving 6 bases unmatched. The CDR3 extends over 15 amino acids. The CDR3 nucleotides are TGTGCCAGCTGCGCGGACAGGGTCTATAATTCACCCCTCCACTTT. It translates to CASCADRVYNSPLHF.

This clonotype was seen repeatedly, ten times or more. The rearrangement uses TRBV2 and TRBJ2-3; no firm D call. Germline loops: CDR1 SNHLY, CDR2 FYNNEI. The CDR3 contains 13 residues. Trimming shortened V by 5 bases and J by 6 bases, and 12 bases separated the two germline ends. The DNA for the CDR3 is TGTGCCAGCAGTCGGTCAGGCTACGATACGCAGTATTTT. This translates into CASSRSGYDTQYF.

The rearrangement links TRBV20-1 to TRBJ2-3; the D is unclear. CDR3 length equals 13 residues. CDR1 is DFQATT and CDR2 is SNEGSKA in the germline V gene (reference sequence). Deletions cut 2 bases from V and 0 bases from J, with 6 bases between. CDR3: CSARTPSTDTQYF. The CDR3 DNA reads as TGCAGTGCTAGAACTCCAAGCACAGATACGCAGTATTTT.

In this sample, this clonotype turned up many times. The chain combines TRBV18 with TRBJ2-1; 11 bases map to TRBD2. This CDR3 comprises 16 residues. Looked up from germline, CDR1 is KGHSH and CDR2 is LQKENI. Unmatched junction bases numbered 6, after V lost 3 bases and J lost 5 bases. The CDR3 is CASSPPSSGRDNEQFF. In nucleotides, the CDR3 is TGTGCCAGCTCACCCCCGAGTAGCGGGAGGGACAATGAGCAGTTCTTC.

In its sample, this clonotype was seen many times. The chain recombines TRBV7-2 with TRBJ2-1, with D perhaps being TRBD1 or TRBD2 (5 bases each). Germline V gene lookup returns CDR1 SGHTA and CDR2 FQGNSA. V gave up 1 base and J gave up 12 bases, with 13 bases separating them. This CDR3 has 13 residues. CDR3 in DNA: TGTGCCAGCAGCTTAGATTACGGGGCAGGGCAGTTCTTC. As protein: CASSLDYGAGQFF. The entire variable domain, with the rest obtained from reference TRBV7-2 and TRBJ2-1, is as follows: GAGVSQSPSNKVTEKGKDVELRCDPISGHTALYWYRQSLGQGLEFLIYFQGNSAPDKSGLPSDRFSAERTGGSVSTLTIQRTQQEDSAVYLCASSLDYGAGQFFGPGTRLTVL.

The table lists this clonotype with many counts. CDR3 sequence reads: CSARDLSTGIAGELFF. The CDR3 bases are TGCAGTGCTAGAGATCTTAGTACAGGGATCGCCGGGGAGCTGTTTTTT. The gene calls are TRBV20-1 and TRBJ2-2; maybe TRBD1 (6 bases). Per germline, CDR1 DFQATT and CDR2 SNEGSKA (reference sequence). The CDR3 is made up of 16 amino acids. Trimming took 0 bases from V and 6 from J, leaving 17 bases between them.

The chain has TRBV10-2 and TRBJ1-1, with D perhaps TRBD1 (6 bases). The CDR3 totals 14 residues. Germline loops: CDR1 WSHSY, CDR2 SAAADI. The V and J ends lost 2 bases and 8 bases respectively, with 15 bases between them. The CDR3 sequence: CASSEGQGNIEAFF. The CDR3 DNA reads TGCGCCAGCAGTGAGGGGCAGGGGAACATCGAAGCTTTCTTT.

Many counts were recorded for this clonotype. This chain uses TRBV19 with TRBJ1-2; the match to TRBD1 covers 8 bases. The V gene's germline CDR1 is LNHDA and CDR2 SQIVND (reference sequence). The V and J ends lost 5 bases and 7 bases, in that order; junction bases with no gene match: 6. This CDR3 has 13 amino acids. The CDR3 reads CASSVSGGFGYTF. The CDR3 nucleotides read TGTGCCAGTAGTGTCTCAGGGGGCTTTGGCTACACCTTC.

In its sample, this clonotype was seen a few times. This sequence joins TRBV28 and TRBJ1-1; D not resolved. The CDR3 covers 12 residues. Germline-derived CDR1 and CDR2 are MDHEN and SYDVKM. Between the trimmed V and J ends, which lost 6 bases and 10 bases, there was a span of 15 bases. CDR3 amino acids: CASSQWEGSAFF. The DNA of the CDR3 is TGTGCCAGCAGCCAGTGGGAGGGATCAGCTTTCTTT.

This clonotype was detected many times. The rearrangement links TRBV6-4 to TRBJ2-3; 9 bases map to TRBD1. Trimming removed 2 bases from V and 2 bases from J; junction bases left unmatched: 8. The length of the CDR3 is 17 residues. In germline, CDR1 is MRHNA, CDR2 SNTAGT. This chain's CDR3 is CASSDAPGQGPTDTQYF. DNA of the CDR3: TGTGCCAGCAGTGACGCACCGGGACAGGGACCCACAGATACGCAGTATTTT.

The chain has TRBV4-3 and TRBJ2-3, with 7 bases identical to TRBD2. The junction had 6 bases not matched to a gene; V was cut back by 1 base and J by 2 bases. The germline V gene has CDR1 LGHNA and CDR2 YSLEER. The length of the CDR3 is 16 residues. CDR3 sequence (DNA): TGCGCCAGCAGCCAAGTCTCTAGCGGTTACACAGATACGCAGTATTTT. Amino acids: CASSQVSSGYTDTQYF.

This clonotype was seen only once. The V call is TRBV27, the J call TRBJ2-1; 11 bases line up with TRBD2. Germline CDR1 reads MNHEY; CDR2 reads SMNVEV (reference sequence). The CDR3 spans 16 residues. V trimming: 4 bases; J trimming: 2 bases; junction bases outside the gene matches: 4. CDR3 bases: TGTGCCAGCAGTTACGCTAGCGGGAGGACCTACAATGAGCAGTTCTTC. It specifies CASSYASGRTYNEQFF.

The chain couples TRBV3-1 to TRBJ1-1, with unresolved D. The CDR3 covers 12 residues. Trimming took 2 bases from V and 11 from J, leaving 12 bases between them. Germline CDR1 and CDR2: LGHDT and YNNKEL (reference sequence). This CDR3 is CASSQMGSTAFF. CDR3 nucleotides: TGTGCCAGCAGCCAAATGGGGTCTACGGCTTTCTTT.

A few counts support this clonotype. The chain carries TRBV6-5 and TRBJ2-2; 10 bases line up with TRBD1. CDR1 is MNHEY, CDR2 SVGAGI, per germline. This CDR3 contains 16 residues. V shed 5 bases and J 4 bases; nucleotides not matched to a gene: 7. The CDR3 bases are TGTGCCAGCAGTGTAACTGGACAGGGGGGCACCGGGGAGCTGTTTTTT. This sequence encodes CASSVTGQGGTGELFF.

V gene TRBV5-1 combines with J gene TRBJ2-3; TRBD2 agrees at 12 bases. The ends lost 4 bases at V and 1 base at J; junction bases unmatched: 7. Germline V gives CDR1 SGHRS, CDR2 YFSETQ. The CDR3 is made up of 17 amino acids. This CDR3 reads CASSASSGRAGTDTQYF. The CDR3 DNA reads as TGCGCCAGCAGCGCCTCTAGCGGGAGGGCGGGCACAGATACGCAGTATTTT.

This clonotype has ten or more counts. The chain links TRBV11-2 to TRBJ2-1; D is unresolved. This CDR3 region has 11 residues. Germline CDR1 is SGHAT and CDR2 is FQNNGV. V gave up 2 bases and J gave up 9 bases, with 5 bases separating them. The CDR3, as DNA: TGTGCCAGCAGCTTATACTCTGAGCAGTTCTTC. It is translated as CASSLYSEQFF.

This clonotype was recorded once. V and J are TRBV7-2 and TRBJ2-5; possible D gene TRBD2, 5 bases. The V end was cut by 2 bases, the J end by 5 bases, with 12 bases between. Germline V gene data show CDR1 as SGHTA and CDR2 as FQGNSA. This CDR3 is 14 amino acids long. Here the CDR3 reads CASSLFVGLETQYF. The CDR3 region has the DNA TGTGCCAGCAGCTTATTCGTAGGACTCGAGACCCAGTACTTC.

This clonotype was picked up a small number of times. V usage is TRBV11-2 and J usage is TRBJ1-6; possible D gene TRBD1, 5 bases. The germline CDR1 and CDR2 sequences are SGHAT and FQNNGV. This CDR3 contains 15 residues. V was cut by 2 bases and J by 7 bases, with 12 bases left in between. CDR3 sequence (DNA): TGTGCCAGCAGCTTATTAGGGGACGGAAATTCACCCCTCCACTTT. This codes for CASSLLGDGNSPLHF.